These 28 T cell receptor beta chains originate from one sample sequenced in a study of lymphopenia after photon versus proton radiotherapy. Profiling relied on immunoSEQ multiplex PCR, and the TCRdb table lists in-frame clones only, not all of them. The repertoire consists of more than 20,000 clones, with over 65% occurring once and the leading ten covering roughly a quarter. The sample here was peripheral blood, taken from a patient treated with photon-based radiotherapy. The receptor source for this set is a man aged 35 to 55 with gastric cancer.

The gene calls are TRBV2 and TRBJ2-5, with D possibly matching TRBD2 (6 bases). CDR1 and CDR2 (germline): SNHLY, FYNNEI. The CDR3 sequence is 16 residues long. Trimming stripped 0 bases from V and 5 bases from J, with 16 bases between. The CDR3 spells CASSEAARRDWETQYF. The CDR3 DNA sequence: TGTGCCAGCAGTGAAGCCGCCCGGAGGGATTGGGAGACCCAGTACTTC.

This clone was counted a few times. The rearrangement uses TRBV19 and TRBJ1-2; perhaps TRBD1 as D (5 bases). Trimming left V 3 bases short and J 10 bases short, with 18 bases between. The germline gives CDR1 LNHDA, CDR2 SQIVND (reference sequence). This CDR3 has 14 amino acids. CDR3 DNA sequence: TGTGCCAGTAGTATGGCGTTGGCAGGGAAGAACTACACCTTC. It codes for CASSMALAGKNYTF.

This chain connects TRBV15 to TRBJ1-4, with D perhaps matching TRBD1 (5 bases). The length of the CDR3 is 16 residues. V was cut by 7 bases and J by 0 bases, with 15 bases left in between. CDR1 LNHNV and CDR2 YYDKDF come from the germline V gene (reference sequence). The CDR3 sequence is CATKDWGVATNEKLFF. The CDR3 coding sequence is TGTGCCACCAAAGACTGGGGGGTTGCAACTAATGAAAAACTGTTTTTT.

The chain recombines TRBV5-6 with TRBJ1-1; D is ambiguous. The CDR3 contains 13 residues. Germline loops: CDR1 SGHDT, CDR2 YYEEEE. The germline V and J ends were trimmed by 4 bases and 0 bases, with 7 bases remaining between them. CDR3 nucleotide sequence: TGTGCCAGCAGCGCAGGCCTGAACACTGAAGCTTTCTTT. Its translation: CASSAGLNTEAFF. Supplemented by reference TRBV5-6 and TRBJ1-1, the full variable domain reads DAGVTQSPTHLIKTRGQQVTLRCSPKSGHDTVSWYQQALGQGPQFIFQYYEEEERQRGNFPDRFSGHQFPNYSSELNVNALLLGDSALYLCASSAGLNTEAFFGQGTRLTVV.

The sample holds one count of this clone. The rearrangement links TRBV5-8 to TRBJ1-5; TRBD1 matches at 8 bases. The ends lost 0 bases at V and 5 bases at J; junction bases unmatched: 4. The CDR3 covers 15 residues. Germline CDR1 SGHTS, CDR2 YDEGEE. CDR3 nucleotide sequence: TGTGCCAGCAGCTTGGCAGGACAGGGATATCAGCCCCAGCATTTT. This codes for CASSLAGQGYQPQHF.

DNA of the CDR3: TGCAGCGGTTACAGCTTCGCGAACACCGGGGAGCTGTTTTTT. It is translated as CSGYSFANTGELFF. This rearrangement joins TRBV29-1 to TRBJ2-2, with unresolved D. Germline V gene sequence: CDR1 SQVTM, CDR2 ANQGSEA. V lost 7 bases to trimming and J lost 0 bases, with 12 bases between them. The CDR3 length is 14 residues.

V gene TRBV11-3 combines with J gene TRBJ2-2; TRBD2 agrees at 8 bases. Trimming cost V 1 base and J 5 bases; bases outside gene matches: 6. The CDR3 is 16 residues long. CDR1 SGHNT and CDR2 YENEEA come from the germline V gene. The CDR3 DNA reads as TGTGCCAGCAGCTTAGCTGGCGGGGGGCTGACCGGGGAGCTGTTTTTT. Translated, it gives CASSLAGGGLTGELFF.

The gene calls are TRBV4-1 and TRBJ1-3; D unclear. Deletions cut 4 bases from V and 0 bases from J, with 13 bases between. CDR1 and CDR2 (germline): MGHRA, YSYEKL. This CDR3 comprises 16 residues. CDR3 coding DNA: TGCGCCAGCAGCCCGCGGACGGTGCTCTCTGGAAACACCATATATTTT. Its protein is CASSPRTVLSGNTIYF.

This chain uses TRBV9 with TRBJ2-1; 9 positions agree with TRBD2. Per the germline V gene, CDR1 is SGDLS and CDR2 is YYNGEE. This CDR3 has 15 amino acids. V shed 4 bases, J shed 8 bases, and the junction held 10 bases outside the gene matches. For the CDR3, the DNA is TGTGCCAGCAGCCCCCGGGGTAGCGGGGGCGATGAGCAGTTCTTC. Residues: CASSPRGSGGDEQFF.

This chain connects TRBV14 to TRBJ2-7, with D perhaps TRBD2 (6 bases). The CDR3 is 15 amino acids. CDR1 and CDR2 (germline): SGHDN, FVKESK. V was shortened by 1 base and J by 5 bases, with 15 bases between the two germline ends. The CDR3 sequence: CASSQVGDSPHEQYF. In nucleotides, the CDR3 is TGTGCCAGCAGCCAAGTGGGGGACTCCCCTCACGAGCAGTACTTC.

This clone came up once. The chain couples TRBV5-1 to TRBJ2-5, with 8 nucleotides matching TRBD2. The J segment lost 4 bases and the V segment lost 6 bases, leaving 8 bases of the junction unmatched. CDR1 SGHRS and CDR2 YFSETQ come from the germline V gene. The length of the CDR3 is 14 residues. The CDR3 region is CASTEGLVSETQYF. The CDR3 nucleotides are TGCGCCAGCACAGAGGGACTAGTTTCAGAGACCCAGTACTTC.

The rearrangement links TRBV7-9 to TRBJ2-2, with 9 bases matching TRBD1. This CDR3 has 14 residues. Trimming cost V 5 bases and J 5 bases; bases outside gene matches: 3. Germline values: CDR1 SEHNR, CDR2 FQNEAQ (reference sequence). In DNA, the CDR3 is TGTGCCAGCAGCCTGGACAGGGGAACCGGGGAGCTGTTTTTT. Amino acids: CASSLDRGTGELFF.

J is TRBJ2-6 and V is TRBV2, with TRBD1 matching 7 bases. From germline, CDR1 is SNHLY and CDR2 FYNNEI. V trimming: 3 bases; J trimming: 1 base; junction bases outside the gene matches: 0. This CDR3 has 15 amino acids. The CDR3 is CASSEGQSGANVLTF. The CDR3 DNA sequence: TGTGCCAGCAGTGAGGGACAGTCTGGGGCCAACGTCCTGACTTTC.

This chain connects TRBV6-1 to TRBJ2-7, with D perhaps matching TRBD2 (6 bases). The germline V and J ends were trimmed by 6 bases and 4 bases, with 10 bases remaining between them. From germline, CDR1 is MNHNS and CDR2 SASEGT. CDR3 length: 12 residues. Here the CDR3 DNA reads TGTGCCAGCAGCCCCGGGGGTTACGAGCAGTACTTC. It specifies CASSPGGYEQYF.

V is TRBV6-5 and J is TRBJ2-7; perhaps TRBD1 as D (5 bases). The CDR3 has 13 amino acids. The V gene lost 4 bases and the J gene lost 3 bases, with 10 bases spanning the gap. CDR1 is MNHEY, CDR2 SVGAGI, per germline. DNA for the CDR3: TGTGCCAGCAGTTCGAGAAGGGGCTACGAGCAGTACTTC. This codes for CASSSRRGYEQYF.

In DNA, the CDR3 is TGTGCCAGCAGTGGGGTACAGCTCAATTCACCCCTCCACTTT. It yields the protein CASSGVQLNSPLHF. The V call is TRBV5-6, the J call TRBJ1-6, with D hard to call. CDR3 length: 14 residues. V shed 5 bases and J shed 7 bases, with 13 bases lying between them. The V gene's germline CDR1 is SGHDT and CDR2 YYEEEE.

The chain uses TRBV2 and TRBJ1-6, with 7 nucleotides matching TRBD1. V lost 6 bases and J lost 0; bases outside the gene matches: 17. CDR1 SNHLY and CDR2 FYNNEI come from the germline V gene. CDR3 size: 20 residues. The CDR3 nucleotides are TGTGCCAGCAGAGTTACCCGGGACAGCGCTCAAAGCTCCTATAATTCACCCCTCCACTTT. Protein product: CASRVTRDSAQSSYNSPLHF.

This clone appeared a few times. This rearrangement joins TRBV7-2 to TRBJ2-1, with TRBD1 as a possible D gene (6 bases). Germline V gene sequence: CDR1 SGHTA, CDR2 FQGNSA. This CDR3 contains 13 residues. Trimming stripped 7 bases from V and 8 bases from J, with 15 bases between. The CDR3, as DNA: TGTGCCAGCACCCGCGACAGGCAGGATGAGCAGTTCTTC. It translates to CASTRDRQDEQFF.

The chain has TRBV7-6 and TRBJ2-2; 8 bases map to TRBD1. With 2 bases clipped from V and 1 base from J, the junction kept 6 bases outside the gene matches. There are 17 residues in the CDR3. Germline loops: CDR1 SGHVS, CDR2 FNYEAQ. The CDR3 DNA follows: TGTGCCAGCAGCTTAACTGACAGGGGCGGGAACACCGGGGAGCTGTTTTTT. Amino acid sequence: CASSLTDRGGNTGELFF.

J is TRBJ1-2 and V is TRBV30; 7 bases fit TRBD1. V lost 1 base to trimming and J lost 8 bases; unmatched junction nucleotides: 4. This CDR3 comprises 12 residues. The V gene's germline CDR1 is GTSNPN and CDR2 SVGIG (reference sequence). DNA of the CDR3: TGTGCCTGGAGTGAGGGGGCGGAAGGCTACACCTTC. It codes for CAWSEGAEGYTF.

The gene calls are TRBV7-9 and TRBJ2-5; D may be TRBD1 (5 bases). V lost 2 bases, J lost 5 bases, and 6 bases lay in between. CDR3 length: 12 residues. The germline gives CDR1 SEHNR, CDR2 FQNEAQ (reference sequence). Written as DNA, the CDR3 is TGTGCCAGCAGCTTAAACAGGGAGACCCAGTACTTC. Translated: CASSLNRETQYF.

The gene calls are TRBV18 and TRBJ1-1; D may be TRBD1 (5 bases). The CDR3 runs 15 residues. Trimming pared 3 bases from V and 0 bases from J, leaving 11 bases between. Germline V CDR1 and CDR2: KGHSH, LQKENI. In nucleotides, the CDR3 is TGTGCCAGCTCACCCTGGACATCCATGAACACTGAAGCTTTCTTT. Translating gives CASSPWTSMNTEAFF. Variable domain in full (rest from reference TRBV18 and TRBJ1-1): NAGVMQNPRHLVRRRGQEARLRCSPMKGHSHVYWYRQLPEEGLKFMVYLQKENIIDESGMPKERFSAEFPKEGPSILRIQQVVRGDSAAYFCASSPWTSMNTEAFFGQGTRLTVV.

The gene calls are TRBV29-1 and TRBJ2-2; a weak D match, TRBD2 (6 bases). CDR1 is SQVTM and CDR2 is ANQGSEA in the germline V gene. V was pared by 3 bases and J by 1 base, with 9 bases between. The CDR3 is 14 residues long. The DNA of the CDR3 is TGCAGCGTTGAGGCTAGCGAGAACACCGGGGAGCTGTTTTTT. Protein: CSVEASENTGELFF.

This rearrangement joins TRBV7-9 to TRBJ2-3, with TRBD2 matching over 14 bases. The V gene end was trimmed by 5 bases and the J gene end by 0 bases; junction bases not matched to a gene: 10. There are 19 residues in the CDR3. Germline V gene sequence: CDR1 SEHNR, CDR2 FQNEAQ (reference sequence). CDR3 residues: CASSRGLAGGPVSTDTQYF. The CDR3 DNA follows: TGTGCCAGCAGCCGCGGACTAGCGGGGGGCCCTGTTAGCACAGATACGCAGTATTTT.

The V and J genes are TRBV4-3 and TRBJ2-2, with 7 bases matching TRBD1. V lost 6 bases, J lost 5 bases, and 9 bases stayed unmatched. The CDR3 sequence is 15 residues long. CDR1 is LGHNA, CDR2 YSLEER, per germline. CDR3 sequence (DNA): TGCGCCAGCAGTAAGGATAGGGGGCCAACCGGGGAGCTGTTTTTT. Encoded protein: CASSKDRGPTGELFF.

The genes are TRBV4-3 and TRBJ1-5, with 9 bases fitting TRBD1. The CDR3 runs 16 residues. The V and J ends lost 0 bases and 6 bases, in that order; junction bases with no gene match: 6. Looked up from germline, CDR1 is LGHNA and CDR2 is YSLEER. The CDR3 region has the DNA TGCGCCAGCAGCCAAGATTACAGGGGGCTCGCTCAGCCCCAGCATTTT. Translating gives CASSQDYRGLAQPQHF.

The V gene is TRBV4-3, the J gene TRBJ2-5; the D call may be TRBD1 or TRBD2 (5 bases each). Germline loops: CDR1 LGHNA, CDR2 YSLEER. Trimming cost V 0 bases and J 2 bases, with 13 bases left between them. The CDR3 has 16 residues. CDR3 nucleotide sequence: TGCGCCAGCAGCCAAGACGTTGGGGGTGGGCAAGAGACCCAGTACTTC. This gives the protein CASSQDVGGGQETQYF.

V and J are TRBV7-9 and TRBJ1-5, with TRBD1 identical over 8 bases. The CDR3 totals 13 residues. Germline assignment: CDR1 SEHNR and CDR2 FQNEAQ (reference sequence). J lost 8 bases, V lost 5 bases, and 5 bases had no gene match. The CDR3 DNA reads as TGTGCCAGCAGCCCCTCGACAGGGGAGCCCCAGCATTTT. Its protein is CASSPSTGEPQHF.